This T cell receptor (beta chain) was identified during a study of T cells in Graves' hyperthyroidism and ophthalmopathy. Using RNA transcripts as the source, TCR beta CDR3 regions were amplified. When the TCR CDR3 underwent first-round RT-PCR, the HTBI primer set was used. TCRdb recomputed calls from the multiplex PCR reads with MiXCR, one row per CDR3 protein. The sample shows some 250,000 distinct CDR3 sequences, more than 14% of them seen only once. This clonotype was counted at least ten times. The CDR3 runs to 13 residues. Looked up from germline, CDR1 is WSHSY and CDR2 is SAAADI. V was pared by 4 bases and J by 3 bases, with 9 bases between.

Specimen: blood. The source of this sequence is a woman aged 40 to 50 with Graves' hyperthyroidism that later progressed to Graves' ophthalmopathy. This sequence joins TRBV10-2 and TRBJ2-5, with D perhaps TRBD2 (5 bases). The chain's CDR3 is CASSATSKETQYF. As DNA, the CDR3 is TGCGCCAGCAGTGCAACTAGTAAAGAGACCCAGTACTTC.